The 5 T cell receptor beta chains presented below share a single source sample, sequenced in a study of T-cell reconstitution after alpha-beta-depleted transplantation in children. The TCRbeta library was prepared with unique molecular identifiers. Via MiXCR, TCRdb re-called the PCR reads, giving one row per CDR3 protein. Of some 840,000 distinct CDR3 sequences detected, roughly 15% appear once; the ten largest clones hold roughly 5%. The sequencing here drew on PBMCs, mostly from graft donor cells, taken 360 days after TCRalphabeta/CD19-depleted stem cell transplant. The receptors come from a male patient between 5 and 17 years old who had a stem cell transplant for acute lymphoblastic leukemia, so the T cells may come from the graft donor.

The rearrangement joins TRBV25-1 to TRBJ2-5; D remains unclear. V was clipped by 3 bases and J by 6 bases, with 11 bases between them. Germline-derived CDR1 and CDR2 are MGHDK and SYGVNS. CDR3 length: 13 amino acids. In nucleotides, the CDR3 is TGTGCCAGCAGTGATTACCTACGCCAGACCCAGTACTTC. Protein: CASSDYLRQTQYF.

V and J are TRBV20-1 and TRBJ2-1, with D possibly TRBD1 on 6 matching bases. Germline assignment: CDR1 DFQATT and CDR2 SNEGSKA (reference sequence). This CDR3 has 13 residues. V shed 6 bases and J shed 5 bases, with 14 bases lying between them. DNA for the CDR3: TGCAGTGCAGCCGGGACACTCGACAATGAGCAGTTCTTC. Translated, it gives CSAAGTLDNEQFF.

The chain recombines TRBV29-1 with TRBJ2-7, with 11 nucleotides matching TRBD2. Germline lookup yields CDR1 SQVTM and CDR2 ANQGSEA. Losses at the gene ends were 6 bases for V and 0 bases for J; bases not matched to a gene: 7. This CDR3 comprises 15 residues. Written as DNA, the CDR3 is TGCAGCGTCGGGACTAGCGGTAAAAGCTCCTACGAGCAGTACTTC. Amino acids: CSVGTSGKSSYEQYF.

This clonotype was picked up one time. The chain recombines TRBV4-1 with TRBJ2-1, with TRBD2 matching 9 bases. V trimming: 4 bases; J trimming: 12 bases; junction bases outside the gene matches: 16. CDR3 length: 16 residues. Germline V CDR1 and CDR2: MGHRA, YSYEKL. The CDR3 DNA follows: TGCGCCAGCAGCCGAATACTAGTGGGCGGGGGGGACGGGCAGTTCTTC. It is translated as CASSRILVGGGDGQFF.

J is TRBJ1-4 and V is TRBV7-9, with D perhaps matching TRBD1 (5 bases). The CDR3 runs to 15 residues. The V and J ends lost 0 bases and 8 bases respectively, with 13 bases between them. Per germline, CDR1 SEHNR and CDR2 FQNEAQ (reference sequence). This CDR3 reads CASSLALEGREKLFF. CDR3 nucleotides: TGTGCCAGCAGCTTAGCGTTGGAGGGACGCGAAAAACTGTTTTTT.